Below are 4 T cell receptor beta chains sequenced from a single sample in a study of cytomegalovirus exposure and HLA in healthy donors. The PCR made use of 60 Vbeta and 13 Jbeta primers. Assay used: immunoSEQ multiplex PCR; TCRdb lists only in-frame clones, some missing. The sample data list tens of thousands of clones. Sequenced input: PBMCs. These receptor sequences come from a female donor in good health and CMV-seropositive.

The rearrangement joins TRBV7-9 to TRBJ1-3; D unresolved. The germline V gene encodes CDR1 SEHNR and CDR2 FQNEAQ (reference sequence). The CDR3 has 15 residues. Deletions cut 5 bases from V and 3 bases from J, with 14 bases between. CDR3 sequence: CASSPKLRVGNTIYF. CDR3 bases: TGTGCCAGCAGCCCAAAGTTGCGGGTTGGAAACACCATATATTTT.

This chain links TRBV4-3 with TRBJ1-1; 7 bases are shared with TRBD1. The CDR3 runs to 17 residues. With 2 bases clipped from V and 0 bases from J, the junction kept 9 bases outside the gene matches. In germline, CDR1 is LGHNA, CDR2 YSLEER. As DNA, the CDR3 is TGCGCCAGCAGCCAAAAGATAACAGGGGACATGAACACTGAAGCTTTCTTT. It is translated as CASSQKITGDMNTEAFF.

The J gene is TRBJ2-7, the V gene TRBV4-2; TRBD2 matches 11 bases. V trimming: 1 base; J trimming: 4 bases; junction bases outside the gene matches: 6. Germline CDR1 is LGHNA and CDR2 is YNFKEQ. The CDR3 runs to 16 residues. The CDR3 nucleotides are TGTGCCAGCAGCCAAGGGGGGACTAGCGGATTATACGAGCAGTACTTC. Residues: CASSQGGTSGLYEQYF.

The J gene is TRBJ1-2, the V gene TRBV28; D possibly corresponds to TRBD1 (5 bases). V gave up 7 bases and J gave up 3 bases, with 15 bases separating them. There are 14 residues in the CDR3. Germline V gene data show CDR1 as MDHEN and CDR2 as SYDVKM. The CDR3 DNA reads TGTGCCAGCACTTGGACACGGGCTGACTATGGCTACACCTTC. This translates into CASTWTRADYGYTF.